The rows below give T cell receptor beta chains drawn from one sample of a study of T-cell memory formation after mild COVID-19. Using its own MiXCR run on the 5' RACE reads, TCRdb lists one record per CDR3 protein. The sample has under 5,000 distinct CDR3 sequences, over 20% seen once. The sample consisted of PBMCs or a T cell subset sorted from them (not recorded which). Every receptor here comes from an adult who had mild COVID-19 (a few samples of this study predate the infection). Cell type and time point are not known. CDR3s include the opening cysteine and the closing phenylalanine or tryptophan. A D gene is named only where the DNA matches it firmly. Clone size, where shown, is once, few, many, or a class for clones that have expanded.

v_gene	abundance	j_gene	d_gene	CDR3aa	CDR3nt
TRBV7-6	-	TRBJ2-1	TRBD2	CASSVWTSENNEQFF	TGTGCCAGCAGCGTCTGGACTAGCGAGAACAATGAGCAGTTCTTC
TRBV5-1	-	TRBJ1-1	-	CASSLGVRGRTEAFF	TGCGCCAGCAGCTTGGGAGTCAGGGGTCGGACTGAAGCTTTCTTT
TRBV6-2/TRBV6-3	medium-sized	TRBJ1-5	-	CASSLQNSNQPQHF	TGTGCCAGCAGTTTACAGAATAGCAATCAGCCCCAGCATTTT
TRBV28	medium-sized	TRBJ1-1	TRBD1	CASRRDRVYTEAFF	TGTGCCAGCCGCCGGGACAGGGTATACACTGAAGCTTTCTTT
TRBV7-2	-	TRBJ1-5	TRBD1	CASSPQGGRTYQPQHF	TGTGCCAGCAGCCCGCAGGGGGGCCGTACCTATCAGCCCCAGCATTTT
TRBV6-5	medium-sized	TRBJ2-7	-	CASSRTAHEQYF	TGTGCCAGCAGTCGGACAGCCCACGAGCAGTACTTC
TRBV29-1	medium-sized	TRBJ2-6	-	CSAERAGANVLTF	TGCAGCGCGGAAAGAGCTGGGGCCAACGTCCTGACTTTC
TRBV6-2/TRBV6-3	-	TRBJ2-3	-	CASSSPQARPTDTQYF	TGTGCCAGCAGTTCTCCCCAAGCTAGGCCCACAGATACGCAGTATTTT
TRBV7-2	medium-sized	TRBJ2-7	-	CASSFLDGTYEQYF	TGTGCCAGCAGCTTTCTGGACGGTACCTACGAGCAGTACTTC
TRBV27	medium-sized	TRBJ2-1	TRBD1	CASSPRTGSRLMDEQFF	TGTGCCAGCAGTCCACGGACAGGGAGCCGCCTGATGGATGAGCAGTTCTTC
TRBV7-6	medium-sized	TRBJ1-1	-	CASSLVGDGIEAFF	TGTGCCAGCAGCTTAGTCGGGGACGGAATTGAAGCTTTCTTT
TRBV6-4	medium-sized	TRBJ2-6	TRBD1	CASSDSTGAGANVLTF	TGTGCCAGCAGTGACTCGACAGGGGCTGGGGCCAACGTCCTGACTTTC
TRBV19	medium-sized	TRBJ2-5	-	CASSLGETQYF	TGTGCCAGTAGTTTGGGAGAGACCCAGTACTTC
TRBV9	medium-sized	TRBJ2-5	TRBD1	CASSVDRQGGLETQYF	TGTGCCAGCAGCGTAGACAGACAGGGGGGCTTAGAGACCCAGTACTTC
TRBV9	medium-sized	TRBJ2-7	-	CASSNLGGNEQYF	TGTGCCAGCAGCAACCTGGGCGGGAACGAGCAGTACTTC
TRBV11-2	-	TRBJ2-1	TRBD2	CASSGRLAGEIDEQFF	TGTGCCAGCAGTGGGAGACTAGCGGGGGAGATCGATGAGCAGTTCTTC
TRBV27	medium-sized	TRBJ1-1	-	CASSTEVSNTEAFF	TGTGCCAGCAGCACCGAGGTTTCAAACACTGAAGCTTTCTTT
TRBV12-3/TRBV12-4	-	TRBJ2-7	-	CASSSLRVASEQYF	TGTGCCAGCAGTTCACTCAGGGTAGCGAGCGAGCAGTACTTC
TRBV7-2	-	TRBJ1-2	-	CASSLGLPVRAVVFGSNYGYTF	TGTGCCAGCAGCTTGGGGCTCCCAGTAAGGGCGGTGGTTTTCGGGTCAAACTATGGCTACACCTTC
TRBV4-3	medium-sized	TRBJ2-1	-	CASSQALRGDNEQFF	TGCGCCAGCAGCCAAGCTTTGAGGGGAGACAATGAGCAGTTCTTC
TRBV5-1	-	TRBJ2-5	-	CASSFGVETQYF	TGCGCCAGCAGCTTCGGGGTCGAGACCCAGTACTTC
TRBV20-1	-	TRBJ2-3	TRBD2	CSAQLAGGVYSTDTQYF	TGCAGTGCCCAACTAGCGGGGGGGGTATATAGCACAGATACGCAGTATTTT
TRBV7-9	-	TRBJ2-3	-	CASSPTWDQVDTQYF	TGTGCCAGCAGCCCCACCTGGGACCAAGTGGATACGCAGTATTTT
TRBV6-5	medium-sized	TRBJ1-2	-	CASSYSQAGAHGYTF	TGTGCCAGCAGTTACTCCCAGGCGGGGGCCCATGGCTACACCTTC
TRBV6-5	medium-sized	TRBJ1-5	-	CASSYSQGADQPQHF	TGTGCCAGCAGTTACTCTCAGGGAGCGGATCAGCCCCAGCATTTT
TRBV5-1	-	TRBJ2-3	-	CASSLVGADTQYF	TGCGCCAGCAGCTTGGTGGGGGCGGATACGCAGTATTTT
TRBV29-1	-	TRBJ2-7	-	CSVAGAEIHEQYF	TGCAGCGTTGCCGGCGCGGAGATCCACGAGCAGTACTTC
TRBV2	medium-sized	TRBJ2-5	-	CASRTDRGGQETQYF	TGTGCCAGCAGGACCGACAGGGGAGGGCAAGAGACCCAGTACTTC
TRBV2	medium-sized	TRBJ2-6	-	CASKGRAGANVLTF	TGTGCCAGCAAAGGACGGGCTGGGGCCAACGTCCTGACTTTC
TRBV4-3	medium-sized	TRBJ2-7	TRBD2	CASSQVGGGAYEQYF	TGCGCCAGCAGCCAAGTGGGCGGGGGAGCCTACGAGCAGTACTTC
TRBV7-6	few	TRBJ1-5	-	CASSRDINQPQHF	TGTGCCAGCAGCCGGGACATTAATCAGCCCCAGCATTTT
TRBV9	-	TRBJ2-3	-	CASSAFGLAKYF	TGTGCCAGCAGCGCCTTCGGCCTAGCTAAGTATTTT
TRBV6-2/TRBV6-3	-	TRBJ2-5	-	CASSYGFGLQETQYF	TGTGCCAGCAGTTACGGTTTCGGGCTCCAAGAGACCCAGTACTTC
TRBV6-2/TRBV6-3	medium-sized	TRBJ2-2	-	CASSVHGTPTGELFF	TGTGCCAGCAGTGTCCACGGGACTCCAACCGGGGAGCTGTTTTTT
TRBV6-6	many	TRBJ2-3	TRBD2	CASSYLAGWIDTQYF	TGTGCCAGCAGTTATCTAGCGGGGTGGATAGATACGCAGTATTTT
TRBV4-3	medium-sized	TRBJ2-3	-	CASSQDPSTDTQYF	TGCGCCAGCAGCCAAGATCCTAGCACAGATACGCAGTATTTT